This T cell receptor beta chain is from a study of shared clonotypes between healthy human individuals. Study in general: CD4 naive cells filled three plates per donor, CD4 memory three, CD8 naive two and CD8 memory one.

Only in-frame clones appear in the TCRdb table, and some are missing; sequencing was by immunoSEQ multiplex PCR. Here the sample spans about 1 million clones, about three quarters being singletons. The CDR3 has 16 amino acids. Germline V lookup: CDR1 SQVTM, CDR2 ANQGSEA. The J segment lost 5 bases and the V segment lost 7 bases, leaving 13 bases of the junction unmatched. The TCR originated in a man between 18 and 29 years old in good health. Material: memory CD4+ T cells sorted from blood. Documented subset: CD45RA-negative fraction. The chain is built from TRBV29-1 and TRBJ2-5; 13 positions agree with TRBD2. The CDR3 DNA sequence: TGCAGCGCCAAACTAGCGGGAGGGCCCAGAGTCGAGACCCAGTACTTC. Translating it yields CSAKLAGGPRVETQYF.